These T cell receptor beta chains were read from a single sample in a study of control samples from healthy donors and cancer patients. The assay was immunoSEQ multiplex PCR, and TCRdb's table has in-frame clones only and misses some. This sample has about 90,000 clones, with just over 90% found just once. The source material was blood. The receptors stem from a woman in her thirties in good health. The conserved cysteine and the conserved F or W are not part of the CDR3 here.

v_call: TRBV7-9
cdr3_aa: ASSPRQVSYNEQF

v_call: TRBV5-1
cdr3_aa: ASSYLLGGYEQY

v_call: TRBV29-1
cdr3_aa: SVESGGMGYT

v_call: TRBV15
cdr3_aa: ATSEGRGSYNEQF

v_call: TRBV21-1
cdr3_aa: ASRIATNEKLF

v_call: TRBV5-1
cdr3_aa: ASSPSGTVSSYEQY

v_call: TRBV28
cdr3_aa: ASSLREGWQPQH

v_call: TRBV15
cdr3_aa: ATSRDQGRELF

v_call: TRBV2
cdr3_aa: ASSWGQSTEAF

v_call: TRBV24-1
cdr3_aa: ATAGGPDEQF

v_call: TRBV5-1
cdr3_aa: ASTGGQETQY